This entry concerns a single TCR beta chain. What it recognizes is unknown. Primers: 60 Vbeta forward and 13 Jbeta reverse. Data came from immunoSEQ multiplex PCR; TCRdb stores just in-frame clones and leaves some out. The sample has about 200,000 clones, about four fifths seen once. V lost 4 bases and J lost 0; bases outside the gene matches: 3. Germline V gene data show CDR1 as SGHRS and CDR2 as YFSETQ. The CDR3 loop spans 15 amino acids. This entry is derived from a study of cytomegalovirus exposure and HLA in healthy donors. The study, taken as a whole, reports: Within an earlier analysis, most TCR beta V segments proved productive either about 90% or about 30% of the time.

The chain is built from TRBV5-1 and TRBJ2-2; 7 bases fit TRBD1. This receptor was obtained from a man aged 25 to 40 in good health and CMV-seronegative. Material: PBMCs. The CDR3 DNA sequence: TGCGCCAGCAGCCCCACAGGGGCGAACACCGGGGAGCTGTTTTTT. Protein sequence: CASSPTGANTGELFF.